Included here is one T cell receptor beta chain sequence, with context. It was with a sample-barcoded 5' primer and a J-beta primer mix that a second PCR of roughly 7 to 11 cycles was run. Via MiXCR, TCRdb re-called the 5' RACE reads, giving one row per CDR3 protein. The table includes fewer than 1,000,000 distinct CDR3 sequences, about 42% detected once. The data were obtained in a study of blood T cells in healthy people across ages. The CDR3 has 12 amino acids. CDR1 is SQVTM and CDR2 is ANQGSEA in the germline V gene. V lost 4 bases to trimming and J lost 1 base, with 7 bases between them. This clonotype was sampled from a man in his sixties in good health. The chain joins TRBV29-1 to TRBJ2-5; D gene ambiguous. Sequenced sample: blood. CDR3 nucleotide sequence: TGCAGCGTTGGAGCAGGCCAAGAGACCCAGTACTTC. Protein sequence: CSVGAGQETQYF.